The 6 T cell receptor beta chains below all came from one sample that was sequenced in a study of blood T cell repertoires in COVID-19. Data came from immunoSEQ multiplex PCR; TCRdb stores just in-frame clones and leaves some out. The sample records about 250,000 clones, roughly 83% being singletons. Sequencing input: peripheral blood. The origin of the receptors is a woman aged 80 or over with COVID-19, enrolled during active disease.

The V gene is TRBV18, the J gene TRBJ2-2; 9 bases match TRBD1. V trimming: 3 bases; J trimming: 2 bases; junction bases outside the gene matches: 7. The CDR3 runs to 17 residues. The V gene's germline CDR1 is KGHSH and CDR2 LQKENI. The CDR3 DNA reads TGTGCCAGCTCACCCCGAACAGGGGGCTTCAACACCGGGGAGCTGTTTTTT. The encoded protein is CASSPRTGGFNTGELFF.

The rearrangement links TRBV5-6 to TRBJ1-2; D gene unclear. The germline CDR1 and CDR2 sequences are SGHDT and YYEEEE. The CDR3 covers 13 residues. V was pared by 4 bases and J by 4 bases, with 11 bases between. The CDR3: CASSIDTSYGYTF. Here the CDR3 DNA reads TGTGCCAGCAGCATTGACACCAGCTATGGCTACACCTTC.

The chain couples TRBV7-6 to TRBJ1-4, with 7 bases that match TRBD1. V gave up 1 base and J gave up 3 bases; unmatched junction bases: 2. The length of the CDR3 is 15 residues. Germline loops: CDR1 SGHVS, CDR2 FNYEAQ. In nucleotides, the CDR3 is TGTGCCAGCAGCTTAGGGACAGGCCCTAATGAAAAACTGTTTTTT. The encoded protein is CASSLGTGPNEKLFF. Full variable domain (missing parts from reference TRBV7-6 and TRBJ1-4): GAGVSQSPRYKVTKRGQDVALRCDPISGHVSLYWYRQALGQGPEFLTYFNYEAQQDKSGLPNDRFSAERPEGSISTLTIQRTEQRDSAMYRCASSLGTGPNEKLFFGSGTQLSVL.

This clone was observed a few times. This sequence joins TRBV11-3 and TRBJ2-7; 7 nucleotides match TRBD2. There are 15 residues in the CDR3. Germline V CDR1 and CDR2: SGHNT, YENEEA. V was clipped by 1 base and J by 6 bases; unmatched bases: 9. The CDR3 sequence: CASSLGGLGSTEQYF. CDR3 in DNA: TGTGCCAGCAGCTTAGGTGGACTAGGCTCGACCGAGCAGTACTTC.

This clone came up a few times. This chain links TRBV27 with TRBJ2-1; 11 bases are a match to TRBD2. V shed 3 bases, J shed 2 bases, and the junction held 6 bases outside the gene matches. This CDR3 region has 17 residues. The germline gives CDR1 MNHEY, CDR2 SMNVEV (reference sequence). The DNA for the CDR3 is TGTGCCAGCAGTTTTAGGCTAGCGGGGGGCACCTACAATGAGCAGTTCTTC. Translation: CASSFRLAGGTYNEQFF.

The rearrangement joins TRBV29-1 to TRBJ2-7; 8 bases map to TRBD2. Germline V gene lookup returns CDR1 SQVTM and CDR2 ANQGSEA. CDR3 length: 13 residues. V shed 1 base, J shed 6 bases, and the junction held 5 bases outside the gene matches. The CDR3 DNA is TGCAGCGTTGAAGTGGCGGGGGGAGGCGAGCAGTACTTC. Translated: CSVEVAGGGEQYF.